This TCR beta chain was identified during a study of human T cells and chemical hapten exposure. TCRdb independently ran MiXCR on the RACE reads; one entry per CDR3 protein. The sample records 190,000 or so distinct CDR3 sequences, more than 20% being singletons. Time point specified: patch test 3, about 24 weeks after DPC sensitization. Described treatment: therapeutic diphenylcyclopropenone sensitization with weekly scalp DPC. The sample holds a few counts of this clonotype. V lost 5 bases and J lost 4; bases outside the gene matches: 7. The CDR3 is 13 residues long. Germline loops: CDR1 SQVTM, CDR2 ANQGSEA.

The specimen was whole blood, collected in connection with sensitization to the hapten diphenylcyclopropenone (DPC). The sequence was collected from a woman in her thirties or forties with alopecia areata. Some clones in this sample may be carry-over from other donors' samples. The chain couples TRBV29-1 to TRBJ1-1, with 7 nucleotides matching TRBD1. The CDR3 loop reads CSVPTGLGTEAFF. The CDR3 DNA reads TGCAGCGTTCCGACAGGGTTAGGCACTGAAGCTTTCTTT.